The next 4 T cell receptor beta chains were all read from a single sample in a study of T-cell memory formation after mild COVID-19. TCRdb passed the 5' RACE reads through MiXCR, listing each CDR3 protein once. In the table there are around 410,000 distinct CDR3 sequences, around a quarter of which are singletons. Sequencing input: PBMCs or a T cell subset sorted from them (not recorded which). All receptors come from an adult woman who had mild COVID-19 (a few samples of this study predate the infection). Cell type and time point are not known.

This clonotype was detected only a few times. The chain employs TRBV10-3 and TRBJ1-1; D not certain. The CDR3 loop spans 14 amino acids. Germline V gene lookup returns CDR1 ENHRY and CDR2 SYGVKD. V was trimmed by 5 bases and J by 1 base, leaving 11 bases between them. Written as DNA, the CDR3 is TGTGCCATCAGTCTGGAGGGTTGGAACACTGAAGCTTTCTTT. Translation gives CAISLEGWNTEAFF.

The chain links TRBV19 to TRBJ1-1, with D hard to call. The CDR3 covers 12 residues. The germline gives CDR1 LNHDA, CDR2 SQIVND (reference sequence). V dropped 7 bases and J dropped 2 bases, with 8 bases sitting between them. CDR3 DNA sequence: TGTGCCAGTAATCTTGGCAACACTGAAGCTTTCTTT. This codes for CASNLGNTEAFF.

Ten or more counts support this clonotype. The chain recombines TRBV5-5 with TRBJ1-2, with 10 bases lining up with TRBD1. V dropped 4 bases and J dropped 8; count of bases not matched to a gene: 5. The length of the CDR3 is 13 residues. Germline assignment: CDR1 SGHKS and CDR2 YYEKEE (reference sequence). The DNA of the CDR3 is TGTGCCAGCAGCGACGGGACAGGGGCCGGCTACACCTTC. This encodes CASSDGTGAGYTF.

The J gene is TRBJ1-2, the V gene TRBV4-3; D is unresolved. V was clipped by 0 bases and J by 8 bases, with 13 bases between them. The CDR3 sequence is 14 residues long. Germline V lookup: CDR1 LGHNA, CDR2 YSLEER. The CDR3 spells CASSQDPAGGGYTF. DNA of the CDR3: TGCGCCAGCAGCCAAGATCCGGCCGGAGGGGGCTACACCTTC.